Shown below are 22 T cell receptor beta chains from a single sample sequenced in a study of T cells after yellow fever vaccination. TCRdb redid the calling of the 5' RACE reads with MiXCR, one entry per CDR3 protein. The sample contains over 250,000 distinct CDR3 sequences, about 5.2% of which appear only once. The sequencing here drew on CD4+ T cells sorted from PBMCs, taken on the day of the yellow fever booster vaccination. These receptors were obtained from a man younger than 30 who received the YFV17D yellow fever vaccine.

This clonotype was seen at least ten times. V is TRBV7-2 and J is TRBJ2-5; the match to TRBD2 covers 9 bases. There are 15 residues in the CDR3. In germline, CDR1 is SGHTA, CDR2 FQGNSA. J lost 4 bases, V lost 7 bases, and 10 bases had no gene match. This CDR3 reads CASIRGRGGGETQYF. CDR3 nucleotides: TGTGCCAGCATCCGAGGCCGCGGGGGGGGAGAGACCCAGTACTTC.

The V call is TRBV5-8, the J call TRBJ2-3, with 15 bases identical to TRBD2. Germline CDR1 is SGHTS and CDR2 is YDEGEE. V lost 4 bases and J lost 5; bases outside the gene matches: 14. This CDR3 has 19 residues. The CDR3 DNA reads TGTGCCAGCAGCGCCGGGACTAGCGGGGGGATATCCTCGGGAGATACGCAGTATTTT. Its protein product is CASSAGTSGGISSGDTQYF.

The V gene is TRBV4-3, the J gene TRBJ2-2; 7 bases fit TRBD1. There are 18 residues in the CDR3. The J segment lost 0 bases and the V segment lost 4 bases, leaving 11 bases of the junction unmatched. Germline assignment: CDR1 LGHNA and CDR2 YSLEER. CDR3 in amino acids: CASSRNFRTGANTGELFF. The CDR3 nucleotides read TGCGCCAGCAGCCGCAACTTCAGGACAGGAGCGAACACCGGGGAGCTGTTTTTT.

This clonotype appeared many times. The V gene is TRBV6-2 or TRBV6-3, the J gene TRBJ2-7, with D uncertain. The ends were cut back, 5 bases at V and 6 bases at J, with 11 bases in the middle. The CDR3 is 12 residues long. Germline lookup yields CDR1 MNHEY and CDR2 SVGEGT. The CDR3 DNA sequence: TGTGCCAGCAGTCAACGACTGGGCGAGCAGTACGTC. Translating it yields CASSQRLGEQYV.

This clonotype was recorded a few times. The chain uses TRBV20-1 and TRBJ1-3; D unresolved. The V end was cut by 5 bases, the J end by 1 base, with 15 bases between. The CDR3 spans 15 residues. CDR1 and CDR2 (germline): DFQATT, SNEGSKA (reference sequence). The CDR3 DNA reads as TGCAGTGCTCCCCTCCAGGCATTTTCTGGAAACACCATATATTTT. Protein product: CSAPLQAFSGNTIYF.

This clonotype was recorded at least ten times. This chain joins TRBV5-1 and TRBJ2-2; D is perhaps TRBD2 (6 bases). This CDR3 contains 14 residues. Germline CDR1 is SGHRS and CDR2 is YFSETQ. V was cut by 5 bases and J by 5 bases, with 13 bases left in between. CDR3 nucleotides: TGCGCCAGCAGTTCCGGGAGTCCTACCGGGGAGCTGTTTTTT. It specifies CASSSGSPTGELFF.

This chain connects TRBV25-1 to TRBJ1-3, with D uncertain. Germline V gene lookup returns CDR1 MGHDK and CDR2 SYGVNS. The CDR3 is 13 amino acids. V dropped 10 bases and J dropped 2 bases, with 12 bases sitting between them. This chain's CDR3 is CAIQASTGNTIYF. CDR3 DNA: TGTGCCATCCAGGCCAGTACTGGAAACACCATATATTTT.

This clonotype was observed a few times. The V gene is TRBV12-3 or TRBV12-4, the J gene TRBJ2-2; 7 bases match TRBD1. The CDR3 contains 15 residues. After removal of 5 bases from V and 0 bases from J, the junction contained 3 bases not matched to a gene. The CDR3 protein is CASSPGGTNTGELFF. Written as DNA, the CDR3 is TGTGCCAGCAGTCCAGGGGGTACGAACACCGGGGAGCTGTTTTTT.

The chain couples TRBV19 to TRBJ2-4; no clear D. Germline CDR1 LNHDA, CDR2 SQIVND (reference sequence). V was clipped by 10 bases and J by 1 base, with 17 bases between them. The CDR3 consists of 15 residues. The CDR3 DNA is TGTGCCACCCATGTTTTCGGGCTGGCCAAAAACATTCAGTACTTC. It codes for CATHVFGLAKNIQYF.

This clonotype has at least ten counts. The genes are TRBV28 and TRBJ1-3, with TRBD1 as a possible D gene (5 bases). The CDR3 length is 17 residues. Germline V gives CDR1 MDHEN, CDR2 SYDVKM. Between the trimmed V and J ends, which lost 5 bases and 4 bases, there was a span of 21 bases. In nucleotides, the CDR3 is TGTGCCAGCAGTCCCCCTCTGGGCCCTGGGGGGGGAAACACCATATATTTT. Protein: CASSPPLGPGGGNTIYF.

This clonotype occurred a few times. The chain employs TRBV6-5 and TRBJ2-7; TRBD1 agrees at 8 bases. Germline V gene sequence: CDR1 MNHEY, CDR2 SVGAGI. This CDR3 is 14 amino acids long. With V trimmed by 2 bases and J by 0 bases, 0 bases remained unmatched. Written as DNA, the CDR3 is TGTGCCAGCAGTTACGACAGGGGCTCCTACGAGCAGTACTTC. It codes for CASSYDRGSYEQYF.

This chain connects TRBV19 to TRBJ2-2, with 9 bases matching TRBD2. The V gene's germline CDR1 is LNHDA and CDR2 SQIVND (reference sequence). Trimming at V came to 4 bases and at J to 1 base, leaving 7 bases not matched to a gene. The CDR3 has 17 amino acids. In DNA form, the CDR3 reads TGTGCCAGTAGTACCCCCAGACTAGCGGAGAACACCGGGGAGCTGTTTTTT. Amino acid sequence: CASSTPRLAENTGELFF.

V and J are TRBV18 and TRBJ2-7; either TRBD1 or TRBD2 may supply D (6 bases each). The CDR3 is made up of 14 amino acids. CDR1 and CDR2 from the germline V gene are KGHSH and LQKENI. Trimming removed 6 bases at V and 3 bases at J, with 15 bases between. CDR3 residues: CASSHGGGGYEQYF. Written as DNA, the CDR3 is TGTGCCAGCTCTCACGGAGGGGGAGGCTACGAGCAGTACTTC. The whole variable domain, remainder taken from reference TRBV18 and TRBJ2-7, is NAGVMQNPRHLVRRRGQEARLRCSPMKGHSHVYWYRQLPEEGLKFMVYLQKENIIDESGMPKERFSAEFPKEGPSILRIQQVVRGDSAAYFCASSHGGGGYEQYFGPGTRLTVT.

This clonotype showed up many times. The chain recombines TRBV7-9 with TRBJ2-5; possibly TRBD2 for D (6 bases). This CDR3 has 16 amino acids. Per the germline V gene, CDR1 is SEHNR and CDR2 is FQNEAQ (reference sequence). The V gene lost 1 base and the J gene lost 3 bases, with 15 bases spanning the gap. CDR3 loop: CASSLGGWRGKETQYF. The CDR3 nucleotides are TGTGCCAGCAGCTTAGGAGGATGGAGGGGAAAAGAGACCCAGTACTTC.

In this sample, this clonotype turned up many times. CDR3 nucleotide sequence: TGTGCCAGCAGCGTAGCCTCTGTAGCTAACTATGGCTACACCTTC. It translates to CASSVASVANYGYTF. The chain combines TRBV9 with TRBJ1-2, with unresolved D. Trimming removed 0 bases at V and 0 bases at J, with 9 bases between. Germline V gives CDR1 SGDLS, CDR2 YYNGEE. There are 15 residues in the CDR3.

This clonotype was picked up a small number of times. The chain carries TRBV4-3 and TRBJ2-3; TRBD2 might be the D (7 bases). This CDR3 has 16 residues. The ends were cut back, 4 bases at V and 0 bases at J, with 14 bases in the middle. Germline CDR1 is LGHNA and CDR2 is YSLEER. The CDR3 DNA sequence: TGCGCCAGCAGCCTGGGGGGGGCCGCTAGCACAGATACGCAGTATTTT. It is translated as CASSLGGAASTDTQYF.

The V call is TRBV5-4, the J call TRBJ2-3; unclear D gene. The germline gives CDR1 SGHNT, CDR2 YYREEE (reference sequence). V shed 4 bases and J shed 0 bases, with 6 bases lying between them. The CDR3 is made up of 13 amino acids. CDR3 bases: TGTGCCAGCAGCCGATCAAGCACAGATACGCAGTATTTT. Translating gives CASSRSSTDTQYF.

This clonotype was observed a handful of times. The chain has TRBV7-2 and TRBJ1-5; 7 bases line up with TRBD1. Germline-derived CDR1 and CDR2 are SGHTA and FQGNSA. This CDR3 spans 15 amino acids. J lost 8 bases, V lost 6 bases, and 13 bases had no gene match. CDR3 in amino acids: CASSPRTGAREPQHF. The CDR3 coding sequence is TGTGCCAGCAGTCCTCGGACAGGCGCTCGTGAGCCCCAGCATTTT.

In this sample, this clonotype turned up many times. The CDR3 region is CSARDPSGLSTDTQYF. For the CDR3, the DNA is TGCAGTGCTAGAGACCCCTCGGGACTTAGCACAGATACGCAGTATTTT. This rearrangement joins TRBV20-1 to TRBJ2-3; D perhaps matches TRBD2 (6 bases). The germline V gene has CDR1 DFQATT and CDR2 SNEGSKA (reference sequence). The CDR3 is 16 residues long. Deletions cut 0 bases from V and 0 bases from J, with 13 bases between.

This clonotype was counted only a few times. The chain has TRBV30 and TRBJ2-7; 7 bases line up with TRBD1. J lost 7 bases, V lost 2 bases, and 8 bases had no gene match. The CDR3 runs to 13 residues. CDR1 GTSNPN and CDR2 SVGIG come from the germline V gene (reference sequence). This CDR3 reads CAWSNTGAGEQYF. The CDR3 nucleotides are TGTGCCTGGAGTAACACAGGGGCAGGGGAGCAGTACTTC.

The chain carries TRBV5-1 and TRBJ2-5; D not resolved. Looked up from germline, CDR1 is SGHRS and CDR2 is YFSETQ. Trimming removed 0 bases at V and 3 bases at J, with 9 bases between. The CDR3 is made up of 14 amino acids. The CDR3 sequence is CASSLGTAEETQYF. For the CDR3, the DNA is TGCGCCAGCAGCTTGGGTACAGCCGAAGAGACCCAGTACTTC.

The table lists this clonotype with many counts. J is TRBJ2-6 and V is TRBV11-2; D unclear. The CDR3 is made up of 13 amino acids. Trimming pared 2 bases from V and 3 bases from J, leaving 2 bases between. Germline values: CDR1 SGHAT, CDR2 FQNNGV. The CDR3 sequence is CASSLFGANVLTF. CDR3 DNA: TGTGCCAGCAGCTTATTTGGGGCCAACGTCCTGACTTTC.